The next 23 T cell receptor beta chains were all read from a single sample in a study of blood T cell repertoires in COVID-19. Data came from immunoSEQ multiplex PCR; TCRdb stores just in-frame clones and leaves some out. The repertoire has about 350,000 clones, approximately 89% of them found once; the top ten carry roughly 3.9%. Sequencing was performed on peripheral blood. The receptors were sampled from a woman aged 55-69 years with COVID-19, enrolled during active disease.

The CDR3 DNA sequence: TGTGCCAGTAAGGGACTCAGCACAGATACGCAGTATTTT. Translated, it gives CASKGLSTDTQYF. The J gene is TRBJ2-3, the V gene TRBV19, with D possibly being TRBD2 (6 bases). V shed 7 bases and J shed 0 bases, with 8 bases lying between them. The germline V gene encodes CDR1 LNHDA and CDR2 SQIVND (reference sequence). This CDR3 is built from 13 residues.

The chain employs TRBV25-1 and TRBJ2-3; 7 bases match TRBD1. CDR1 is MGHDK and CDR2 is SYGVNS in the germline V gene. The CDR3 extends over 13 amino acids. Germline trimming cut 8 bases from V and 4 bases from J; bases unmatched to any gene: 6. The CDR3 DNA reads as TGTGCCAGCGGCAGACAGGGCGCAGATACGCAGTATTTT. It translates to CASGRQGADTQYF.

V usage is TRBV6-5 and J usage is TRBJ2-5; 10 bases are a match to TRBD1. Germline CDR1 reads MNHEY; CDR2 reads SVGAGI. This CDR3 spans 15 amino acids. V was clipped by 6 bases and J by 5 bases; unmatched bases: 9. The CDR3 bases are TGTGCCAGCAGCTACCGACAGGGGGCTGCGGAGACCCAGTACTTC. Residues: CASSYRQGAAETQYF.

V gene TRBV6-5 combines with J gene TRBJ1-2; 8 bases fit TRBD1. The CDR3 contains 14 residues. With 6 bases clipped from V and 8 bases from J, the junction kept 11 bases outside the gene matches. Germline V gene sequence: CDR1 MNHEY, CDR2 SVGAGI. CDR3 in DNA: TGTGCCAGCAGGCCACAGGGGGGAGGTTTAGGCTACACCTTC. Its protein is CASRPQGGGLGYTF.

This clone was observed a single time. The chain joins TRBV6-5 to TRBJ1-2; D remains ambiguous. V dropped 10 bases and J dropped 1 base, with 13 bases sitting between them. The CDR3 runs 13 residues. The V gene's germline CDR1 is MNHEY and CDR2 SVGAGI. The CDR3 loop reads CATFGSVNYGYTF. The CDR3 DNA sequence: TGTGCCACCTTTGGGAGCGTTAACTATGGCTACACCTTC.

The chain uses TRBV6-1 and TRBJ1-2, with D perhaps TRBD1 (6 bases). The CDR3 totals 17 residues. Per germline, CDR1 MNHNS and CDR2 SASEGT. Trimming removed 4 bases at V and 0 bases at J, with 18 bases between. This CDR3 reads CASSGTDNFVPNYGYTF. CDR3 DNA sequence: TGTGCCAGCAGTGGGACAGATAACTTTGTTCCTAACTATGGCTACACCTTC.

The chain employs TRBV6-6 and TRBJ1-2, with a tentative D call TRBD1 (6 bases). V was shortened by 2 bases and J by 6 bases, with 13 bases between the two germline ends. Germline loops: CDR1 MNHNY, CDR2 SVGAGI (reference sequence). The CDR3 runs to 14 residues. CDR3 region: CASSYARGADGYTF. Here the CDR3 DNA reads TGTGCCAGCAGTTACGCTCGGGGGGCCGATGGCTACACCTTC.

The CDR3 sequence is CSASWGGTDTQYF. The CDR3 DNA follows: TGCAGTGCTAGTTGGGGGGGCACAGATACGCAGTATTTT. V gene TRBV20-1 combines with J gene TRBJ2-3; tentatively, D is TRBD2 (6 bases). Trimming stripped 3 bases from V and 1 base from J, with 8 bases between. This CDR3 region has 13 residues. Per germline, CDR1 DFQATT and CDR2 SNEGSKA (reference sequence).

J is TRBJ2-3 and V is TRBV6-4; 11 nucleotides agree with TRBD1. In germline, CDR1 is MRHNA, CDR2 SNTAGT. This CDR3 region has 16 residues. J lost 4 bases, V lost 0 bases, and 3 bases had no gene match. Here the CDR3 reads CASSDSGTGGADTQYF. CDR3 nucleotides: TGTGCCAGCAGTGACTCCGGGACAGGGGGTGCAGATACGCAGTATTTT.

The J gene is TRBJ1-2, the V gene TRBV6-5; 7 bases agree with TRBD1. J was trimmed by 5 bases and V by 2 bases; bases with no gene match: 5. CDR3 size: 14 residues. Germline lookup yields CDR1 MNHEY and CDR2 SVGAGI. The CDR3 nucleotides are TGTGCCAGCAGTTACCGGACAGGACGGTATGGCTACACCTTC. As protein: CASSYRTGRYGYTF.

The rearrangement links TRBV11-3 to TRBJ1-1; a weak D match, TRBD1 (5 bases). V gave up 5 bases and J gave up 3 bases, with 10 bases separating them. The CDR3 runs 13 residues. Germline CDR1 and CDR2: SGHNT and YENEEA. In nucleotides, the CDR3 is TGTGCCAGCAGCCCCGCGACAGACACTGAAGCTTTCTTT. Protein: CASSPATDTEAFF.

The chain joins TRBV15 to TRBJ2-1; 10 bases fit TRBD1. Losses at the gene ends were 5 bases for V and 4 bases for J; bases not matched to a gene: 8. The V gene's germline CDR1 is LNHNV and CDR2 YYDKDF (reference sequence). The CDR3 has 16 residues. As DNA, the CDR3 is TGTGCCACCAGCCGGATAGACAGGGGGCTATACAATGAGCAGTTCTTC. Encoded protein: CATSRIDRGLYNEQFF.

CDR3 nucleotides: TGCGCCAGCAGCACTACAGGGGTGGCTGAAGCTTTCTTT. It codes for CASSTTGVAEAFF. This chain uses TRBV5-1 with TRBJ1-1; 7 bases line up with TRBD1. Germline V CDR1 and CDR2: SGHRS, YFSETQ. CDR3 length: 13 amino acids. The junction had 6 bases not matched to a gene; V was cut back by 4 bases and J by 6 bases.

This rearrangement joins TRBV12-1 to TRBJ1-5; TRBD1, the table's D call, was not compared with the DNA. TRBV12-1 is labeled a pseudogene. The CDR3 spans 21 residues. CDR3 residues: CASSHPQTEDRGRYSNQPQHF. The DNA for the CDR3 is TGTGCCAGCAGTCACCCCCAAACCGAGGACAGGGGGAGATATAGCAATCAGCCCCAGCATTTT.

The chain links TRBV10-3 to TRBJ2-7; tentatively, D is TRBD2 (5 bases). The germline CDR1 and CDR2 sequences are ENHRY and SYGVKD. This CDR3 region has 15 residues. Trimming cost V 5 bases and J 2 bases, with 16 bases left between them. The CDR3 loop reads CAISRERSNPYEQYF. Written as DNA, the CDR3 is TGTGCCATCAGTAGGGAGAGATCTAATCCCTACGAGCAGTACTTC.

The CDR3 sequence is CASLRGYDQPQHF. For the CDR3, the DNA is TGCGCCAGCCTCCGGGGTTACGATCAGCCCCAGCATTTT. The chain uses TRBV10-2 and TRBJ1-5; D is unclear. This CDR3 contains 13 residues. V was shortened by 8 bases and J by 5 bases, with 13 bases between the two germline ends. Germline V CDR1 and CDR2: WSHSY, SAAADI.

The chain joins TRBV27 to TRBJ1-5, with TRBD1 matching over 8 bases. With V trimmed by 5 bases and J by 3 bases, 6 bases remained unmatched. Germline V gives CDR1 MNHEY, CDR2 SMNVEV (reference sequence). CDR3 size: 15 residues. In nucleotides, the CDR3 is TGTGCCAGCAGTACCGGACAGGGAGACAATCAGCCCCAGCATTTT. Amino acid sequence: CASSTGQGDNQPQHF.

Here the CDR3 DNA reads TGCGCCAGCAGCCCTCCAAACACCATATATTTT. It yields the protein CASSPPNTIYF. The chain joins TRBV4-1 to TRBJ1-3; D ambiguous. Trimming left V 4 bases short and J 6 bases short, with 4 bases between. CDR3 length equals 11 residues. The germline V gene has CDR1 MGHRA and CDR2 YSYEKL.

To note about this clone: As the CDR3 is not closed by the conserved phenylalanine or tryptophan, this likely results from a read error. The limits of the CDR3 on the DNA are not certain, so only TCRdb's listed CDR3 is given. The chain joins TRBV6-4 to TRBJ1-6; the table's D call TRBD1 went unverified against the DNA. Germline CDR1 reads MRHNA; CDR2 reads SNTAGT. The CDR3 is 11 residues long, counting both termini. The CDR3 protein is CASSDRGRGEV.

This clone was observed a few times. V usage is TRBV7-6 and J usage is TRBJ1-3; maybe TRBD1 (6 bases). The V end was cut by 1 base, the J end by 0 bases, with 16 bases between. From germline, CDR1 is SGHVS and CDR2 FNYEAQ. The CDR3 has 18 residues. The CDR3 bases are TGTGCCAGCAGCTTAGGAGTCACGACAGGAAGCTCTGGAAACACCATATATTTT. Translated, it gives CASSLGVTTGSSGNTIYF. Full variable domain (remainder filled in from reference TRBV7-6 and TRBJ1-3): GAGVSQSPRYKVTKRGQDVALRCDPISGHVSLYWYRQALGQGPEFLTYFNYEAQQDKSGLPNDRFSAERPEGSISTLTIQRTEQRDSAMYRCASSLGVTTGSSGNTIYFGEGSWLTVV.

The chain recombines TRBV11-1 with TRBJ2-5; 12 nucleotides align to TRBD1. Trimming cost V 4 bases and J 5 bases; bases outside gene matches: 8. This CDR3 comprises 16 residues. CDR1 SGHAT and CDR2 FQDESV come from the germline V gene (reference sequence). Here the CDR3 DNA reads TGTGCCAGCAGCTACGCCGTGGGGACAGGGGGCGAGACCCAGTACTTC. Encoded protein: CASSYAVGTGGETQYF.

Worth noting for this clone: Other DNA variants within this sample encode the same CDR3. The chain recombines TRBV5-1 with TRBJ2-5; the match to TRBD2 covers 8 bases. Germline V lookup: CDR1 SGHRS, CDR2 YFSETQ. The V and J ends lost 1 base and 1 base, in that order; junction bases with no gene match: 0. This CDR3 region has 14 residues. CDR3 sequence reads: CASSLSGGQETQYF. DNA for the CDR3: TGCGCCAGCAGCTTGAGCGGGGGCCAAGAGACCCAGTACTTC.

V and J are TRBV24-1 and TRBJ2-6; D is unclear. The CDR3 is made up of 14 amino acids. Germline V gene sequence: CDR1 KGHDR, CDR2 SFDVKD. With 7 bases removed from V and 0 bases from J, the gap between germline ends came to 6 bases. The CDR3 is CATSLSSGANVLTF. CDR3 nucleotide sequence: TGTGCCACCAGCCTTAGCTCTGGGGCCAACGTCCTGACTTTC.